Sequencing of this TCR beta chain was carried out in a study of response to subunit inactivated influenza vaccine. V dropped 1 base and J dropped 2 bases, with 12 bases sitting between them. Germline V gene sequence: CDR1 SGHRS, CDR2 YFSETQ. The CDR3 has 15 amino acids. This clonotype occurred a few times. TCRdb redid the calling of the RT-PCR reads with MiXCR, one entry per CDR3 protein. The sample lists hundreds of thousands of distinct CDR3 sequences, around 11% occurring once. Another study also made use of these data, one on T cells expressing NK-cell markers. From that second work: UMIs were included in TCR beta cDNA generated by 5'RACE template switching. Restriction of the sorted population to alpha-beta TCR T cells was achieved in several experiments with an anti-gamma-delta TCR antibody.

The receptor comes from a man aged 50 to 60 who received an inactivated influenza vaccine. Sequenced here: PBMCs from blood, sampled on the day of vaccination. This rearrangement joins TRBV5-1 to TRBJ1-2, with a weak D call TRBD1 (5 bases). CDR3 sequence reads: CASSLSGPLNYGYTF. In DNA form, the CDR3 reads TGCGCCAGCAGCTTGTCAGGGCCTCTGAACTATGGCTACACCTTC.